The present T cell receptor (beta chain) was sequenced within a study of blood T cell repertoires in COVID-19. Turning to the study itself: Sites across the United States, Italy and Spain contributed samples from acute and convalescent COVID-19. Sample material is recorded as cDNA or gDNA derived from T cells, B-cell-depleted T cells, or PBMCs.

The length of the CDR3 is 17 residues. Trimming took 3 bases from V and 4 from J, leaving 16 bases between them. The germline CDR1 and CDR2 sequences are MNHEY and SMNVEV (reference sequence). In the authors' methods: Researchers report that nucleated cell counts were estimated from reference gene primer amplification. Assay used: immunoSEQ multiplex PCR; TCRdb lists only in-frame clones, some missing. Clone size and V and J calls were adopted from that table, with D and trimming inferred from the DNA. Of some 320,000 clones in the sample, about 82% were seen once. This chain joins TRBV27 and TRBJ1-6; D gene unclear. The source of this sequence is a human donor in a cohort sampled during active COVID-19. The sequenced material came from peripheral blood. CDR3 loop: CASSFSGRGRYNSPLHF. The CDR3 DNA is TGTGCCAGCAGTTTCTCCGGCCGAGGGAGGTATAATTCACCCCTCCACTTT.